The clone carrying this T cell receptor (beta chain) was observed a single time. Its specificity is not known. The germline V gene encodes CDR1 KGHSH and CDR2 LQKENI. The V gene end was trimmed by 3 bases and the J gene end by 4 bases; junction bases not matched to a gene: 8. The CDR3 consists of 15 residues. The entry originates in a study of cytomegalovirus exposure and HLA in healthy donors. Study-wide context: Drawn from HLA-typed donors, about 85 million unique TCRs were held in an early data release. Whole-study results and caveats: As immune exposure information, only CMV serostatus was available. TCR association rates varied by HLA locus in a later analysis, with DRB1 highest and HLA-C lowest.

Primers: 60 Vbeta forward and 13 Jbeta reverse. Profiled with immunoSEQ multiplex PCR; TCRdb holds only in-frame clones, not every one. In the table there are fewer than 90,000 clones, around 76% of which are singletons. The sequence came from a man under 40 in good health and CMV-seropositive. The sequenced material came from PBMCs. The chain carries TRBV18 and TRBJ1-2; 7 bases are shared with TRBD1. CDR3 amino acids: CASSPEDRATYGYTF. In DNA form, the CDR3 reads TGTGCCAGCTCACCCGAAGACAGGGCGACCTATGGCTACACCTTC.